A single TCR beta chain is shown here with its context. It lacks a known antigen. Within one base of it there is no much larger clone, and no base qualities were kept. The data were obtained in a study of blood T cell repertoires in COVID-19 (dated by TCRdb to the early 2020s). The study in broad terms: Samples covering the acute and convalescent phases of COVID-19 were provided by collaborators in the United States, Italy and Spain. The prospective study material was composed of cDNA or gDNA derived from T cells, B-cell-depleted T cells, or PBMCs. Subjects who had been exposed to COVID-19, were actively infected with it, or had recovered from it provided the deeply sampled blood TCRbeta repertoires that made up the dataset. The repertoires were made available in a free public database intended to serve as a resource for research on the immune response to SARS-CoV-2. The samples were drawn from the first 160 participants of the ongoing ImmuneRACE study and from over a thousand subjects provided by 6 global collaborators. Nearly every sample came with metadata listing a de-identified subject ID, COVID-19 status, age in years and sex. Where available, HLA class I and class II types were taken from metadata supplied by the sample provider and were not determined by assay-based typing. Summary of the overall study and its limitations: The amount of clinical and demographic metadata varied by source and participant and was provided uncurated.

From the cysteine through the phenylalanine, the CDR3 covers 17 amino acids. Kept here is only the CDR3 DNA, which spans 51 bases and is read in frame from base 1. Trimming accounts for 1 base at V and 0 bases at J, while the number of junction bases matched to no gene is 7. The germline V gene (reference sequence) sets CDR1 to LGHDT and CDR2 to YNNKEL. In the prospective study, participants were about 18 to 100 years old, resided in under 30 geographic areas of the United States, and were enrolled through a virtual design. To assign participants to cohorts, the prospective study relied on clinical history that participants themselves reported in a screening survey and a study questionnaire. Recovered participants in ImmuneRACE Cohort 3 were defined as having two consecutive negative NP/OP PCR tests, clearance from a healthcare professional, or resolution of symptoms. In the prospective study, whole blood, serum and a nasopharyngeal or oropharyngeal swab were collected from each participant by mobile phlebotomists. Over a roughly 2-month period, participants in the prospective study had the option of providing additional blood draws and questionnaires. Before DNA extraction, prospective study blood samples were shipped either frozen or at room temperature.

The immunoSEQ Assay, a bias-controlled multiplex PCR, was used to amplify TCRbeta CDR3 regions from genomic DNA. The published analysis was carried out like this. The number of nucleated cells in each sample was estimated from the amplification of reference gene primers within the assay. Sequence reads were collapsed and filtered to measure the absolute abundance of every unique TCRbeta CDR3 rearrangement. For each sample, productive Simpson clonality was calculated by taking the square root of Simpson's diversity index across productive rearrangements. TCRdb holds this immuneACCESS table with in-frame rearrangements only. Some clones are missing; in checked studies, unresolved V genes explain under half, and the rest has no known cause. V and J calls and clone size are given by that table; D and trimming were obtained from the DNA. This sample comprises some 160,000 clones, roughly 80% of them detected only once. The top ten clones comprise roughly 6.2% of the sample.

The TCR was taken from a woman in her 40s who had recovered from COVID-19. Sample: PBMCs or T cells enriched from blood (not recorded which). Recombination joined TRBV3-1 (or the pseudogene TRBV3-2) with TRBJ1-1; 8 bases in between match TRBD1. The CDR3 region reads CASSQGHRGWVNTEAFF. The nucleotide sequence is TGTGCCAGCAGCCAAGGTCACAGGGGGTGGGTGAACACTGAAGCTTTCTTT.